The 27 T cell receptor beta chains given below trace back to one sample, sequenced in a study of blood T cell repertoires in COVID-19. The repertoire was sequenced with immunoSEQ multiplex PCR; TCRdb's copy has only in-frame clones and lacks some. The repertoire holds some 41,000 clones, with approximately 91% as singletons. The sample comprised peripheral blood. These TCRs come from a woman under 40 in a cohort sampled during active COVID-19.

V and J are TRBV6-5 and TRBJ2-2, with TRBD1 matching 8 bases. CDR1 is MNHEY, CDR2 SVGAGI, per germline. The CDR3 consists of 15 residues. J was trimmed by 6 bases and V by 5 bases; bases with no gene match: 8. The CDR3 sequence is CASSRGKTGAGELFF. The CDR3 DNA reads TGTGCCAGCAGTCGCGGGAAGACAGGGGCCGGGGAGCTGTTTTTT.

The chain employs TRBV28 and TRBJ2-2; weak D call: TRBD1 (5 bases). V lost 3 bases and J lost 3, with 11 bases in between. The CDR3 totals 15 residues. Germline lookup yields CDR1 MDHEN and CDR2 SYDVKM. CDR3 sequence: CASSFQGVHTGELFF. The CDR3 bases are TGTGCCAGCAGTTTTCAGGGTGTTCACACCGGGGAGCTGTTTTTT.

The chain uses TRBV29-1 and TRBJ2-1; 7 bases match TRBD2. Germline CDR1 reads SQVTM; CDR2 reads ANQGSEA. The CDR3 has 13 residues. V was pared by 5 bases and J by 8 bases, with 9 bases of the junction left unmatched. CDR3 sequence reads: CSVFSGAGYEQFF. The CDR3 DNA reads as TGCAGCGTTTTTTCGGGAGCGGGATATGAGCAGTTCTTC.

This clone was observed a handful of times. This rearrangement joins TRBV10-1 to TRBJ1-6; D possibly corresponds to TRBD1 (6 bases). The germline CDR1 and CDR2 sequences are WNHNN and SYGVQD (reference sequence). The CDR3 has 19 residues. Trimming removed 6 bases at V and 0 bases at J, with 21 bases between. CDR3 in amino acids: CASRATGHPRSSYNSPLHF. The DNA of the CDR3 is TGCGCCAGCAGAGCAACGGGACACCCTAGAAGCTCCTATAATTCACCCCTCCACTTT.

The rearrangement links TRBV28 to TRBJ1-6; D gene ambiguous. Germline V gene sequence: CDR1 MDHEN, CDR2 SYDVKM. This CDR3 comprises 18 residues. Trimming left V 3 bases short and J 0 bases short, with 15 bases between. The CDR3 protein is CASSFSSGFGSYNSPLHF. CDR3 sequence (DNA): TGTGCCAGCAGTTTCTCCTCGGGGTTCGGCTCCTATAATTCACCCCTCCACTTT.

The V call is TRBV2, the J call TRBJ2-5; D is perhaps TRBD2 (6 bases). The CDR3 totals 14 residues. Germline CDR1 is SNHLY and CDR2 is FYNNEI. Deletions cut 11 bases from V and 5 bases from J, with 21 bases between. DNA for the CDR3: TGTGCCCGCTCCCTTGGGGGGTTTGATGAGACCCAGTACTTC. Protein product: CARSLGGFDETQYF.

This chain connects TRBV5-4 to TRBJ2-1, with 14 bases that match TRBD2. The length of the CDR3 is 16 residues. Germline loops: CDR1 SGHNT, CDR2 YYREEE (reference sequence). Trimming cost V 4 bases and J 8 bases; bases outside gene matches: 8. CDR3 loop: CASSPGTSGSKYEQFF. The CDR3 bases are TGTGCCAGCAGCCCCGGGACTAGCGGGAGTAAATATGAGCAGTTCTTC. The full variable domain, with the rest looked up from reference TRBV5-4 and TRBJ2-1, is ETGVTQSPTHLIKTRGQQVTLRCSSQSGHNTVSWYQQALGQGPQFIFQYYREEENGRGNFPPRFSGLQFPNYSSELNVNALELDDSALYLCASSPGTSGSKYEQFFGPGTRLTVL.

The table lists this clone with a few counts. The V gene is TRBV7-2, the J gene TRBJ2-7; the match to TRBD2 covers 7 bases. Germline-derived CDR1 and CDR2 are SGHTA and FQGNSA. The V gene end was trimmed by 4 bases and the J gene end by 2 bases; junction bases not matched to a gene: 5. The CDR3 consists of 14 residues. The CDR3: CASSWSGTAYEQYF. The CDR3 bases are TGTGCCAGCAGCTGGAGCGGGACGGCCTACGAGCAGTACTTC.

The rearrangement links TRBV7-3 to TRBJ2-4; perhaps TRBD1 as D (6 bases). Germline V gene lookup returns CDR1 SGHTA and CDR2 FQGTGA. This CDR3 comprises 15 residues. V lost 2 bases, J lost 4 bases, and 12 bases lay in between. The CDR3 here is CASSLPTGGKNIQYF. The DNA of the CDR3 is TGTGCCAGCAGCTTACCGACAGGTGGGAAAAACATTCAGTACTTC.

This rearrangement joins TRBV9 to TRBJ1-3; the D gene is possibly TRBD1 (5 bases). CDR3 length: 15 residues. CDR1 and CDR2 from the germline V gene are SGDLS and YYNGEE. The germline V and J ends were trimmed by 4 bases and 2 bases, with 13 bases remaining between them. The CDR3 DNA reads TGTGCCAGCAGCCCAGGGTCATGGGCTGGAAACACCATATATTTT. Translation gives CASSPGSWAGNTIYF.

The J gene is TRBJ2-1, the V gene TRBV3-1 (or the pseudogene TRBV3-2), with D unresolved. The germline V gene has CDR1 LGHDT and CDR2 YNNKEL (reference sequence). The CDR3 extends over 15 amino acids. Trimming shortened V by 1 base and J by 3 bases, and 10 bases separated the two germline ends. In nucleotides, the CDR3 is TGTGCCAGCAGCCAAGGGCTAGTTGTCTACAATGAGCAGTTCTTC. Protein product: CASSQGLVVYNEQFF.

The rearrangement joins TRBV5-1 to TRBJ2-7; TRBD2 is a possible D gene (6 bases). The V end was cut by 1 base, the J end by 1 base, with 12 bases between. The CDR3 covers 15 residues. The V gene's germline CDR1 is SGHRS and CDR2 YFSETQ. The CDR3 DNA sequence: TGCGCCAGCAGCTTGTCGACTAGTCTTTCCTACGAGCAGTACTTC. Encoded protein: CASSLSTSLSYEQYF. The complete variable domain, with remaining parts taken from reference TRBV5-1 and TRBJ2-7, reads KAGVTQTPRYLIKTRGQQVTLSCSPISGHRSVSWYQQTPGQGLQFLFEYFSETQRNKGNFPGRFSGRQFSNSRSEMNVSTLELGDSALYLCASSLSTSLSYEQYFGPGTRLTVT.

The chain employs TRBV19 and TRBJ1-5, with D perhaps matching TRBD1 (6 bases). Germline V CDR1 and CDR2: LNHDA, SQIVND (reference sequence). This CDR3 spans 14 amino acids. Trimming took off 5 bases at V and 0 bases at J, with 8 bases between the two ends. CDR3 region: CASSGDNSNQPQHF. The CDR3 coding sequence is TGTGCCAGTAGTGGGGACAATAGCAATCAGCCCCAGCATTTT.

The V call is TRBV2, the J call TRBJ1-1; D perhaps matches TRBD1 (6 bases). The CDR3 consists of 14 residues. Trimming took 1 base from V and 7 from J, leaving 13 bases between them. The germline CDR1 and CDR2 sequences are SNHLY and FYNNEI. CDR3 protein: CASSEDQGFSEAFF. CDR3 DNA: TGTGCCAGCAGTGAAGACCAGGGGTTTAGTGAAGCTTTCTTT.

J is TRBJ1-3 and V is TRBV7-3, with a weak D call TRBD1 (5 bases). Germline assignment: CDR1 SGHTA and CDR2 FQGTGA. The CDR3 loop spans 15 amino acids. With 1 base removed from V and 2 bases from J, the gap between germline ends came to 9 bases. CDR3 amino acids: CASSLIRGAGNTIYF. The CDR3 bases are TGTGCCAGCAGCTTAATCCGGGGGGCTGGAAACACCATATATTTT.

The J gene is TRBJ2-1, the V gene TRBV24-1, with TRBD2 matching over 7 bases. This CDR3 region has 16 residues. The germline V gene encodes CDR1 KGHDR and CDR2 SFDVKD. V was pared by 2 bases and J by 1 base, with 4 bases of the junction left unmatched. The CDR3 DNA reads as TGTGCCACCAGTGATTCCCTACTAGCGTCCTACAATGAGCAGTTCTTC. It yields the protein CATSDSLLASYNEQFF.

The J gene is TRBJ2-7, the V gene TRBV13; 9 positions match TRBD2. CDR1 and CDR2 (germline): PRHDT, FYEKMQ (reference sequence). The junction had 9 bases not matched to a gene; V was cut back by 4 bases and J by 2 bases. This CDR3 is 16 amino acids long. The CDR3 sequence is CASSSSTSGPTYEQYF. Here the CDR3 DNA reads TGTGCCAGCAGCTCAAGTACTAGCGGGCCGACCTACGAGCAGTACTTC.

CDR3 in DNA: TGTGCCAGTAAAAGGACAGGGTACTATGGCTACACCTTC. Protein: CASKRTGYYGYTF. This sequence joins TRBV19 and TRBJ1-2; 8 bases are a match to TRBD1. Trimming at V came to 7 bases and at J to 3 bases, leaving 4 bases not matched to a gene. Germline assignment: CDR1 LNHDA and CDR2 SQIVND (reference sequence). The CDR3 runs to 13 residues.

The chain recombines TRBV7-6 with TRBJ2-3, with D uncertain. The CDR3 contains 14 residues. CDR1 and CDR2 (germline): SGHVS, FNYEAQ. Trimming stripped 2 bases from V and 0 bases from J, with 6 bases between. CDR3 sequence (DNA): TGTGCCAGCAGCTTACTGTCTAGCACAGATACGCAGTATTTT. This encodes CASSLLSSTDTQYF.

The chain links TRBV5-3 to TRBJ2-3; D is undetermined. TRBV5-3 is an ORF, and what it does is uncertain. V was shortened by 10 bases and J by 2 bases, with 17 bases between the two germline ends. The CDR3 length is 14 residues. The CDR3 loop reads CAYYAPATTDTQYF. Here the CDR3 DNA reads TGTGCCTACTATGCCCCGGCTACCACAGATACGCAGTATTTT.

This chain joins TRBV7-3 and TRBJ1-3; D is undetermined. The germline CDR1 and CDR2 sequences are SGHTA and FQGTGA. The CDR3 contains 13 residues. Between the trimmed V and J ends, which lost 4 bases and 0 bases, there was a span of 4 bases. Written as DNA, the CDR3 is TGTGCCAGCAGCTCGGGCTCTGGAAACACCATATATTTT. Translating it yields CASSSGSGNTIYF.

The chain employs TRBV5-1 and TRBJ1-2, with D perhaps matching TRBD1 (5 bases). Trimming removed 4 bases at V and 1 base at J, with 8 bases between. Germline values: CDR1 SGHRS, CDR2 YFSETQ. The CDR3 sequence is 13 residues long. The CDR3 region is CASSTDSNYGYTF. CDR3 in DNA: TGCGCCAGCAGCACCGACAGTAACTATGGCTACACCTTC.

This chain uses TRBV9 with TRBJ1-2, with 7 positions matching TRBD1. V shed 2 bases and J 2 bases; nucleotides not matched to a gene: 3. The CDR3 runs to 14 residues. Germline-derived CDR1 and CDR2 are SGDLS and YYNGEE. The CDR3 bases are TGTGCCAGCAGCGTCGGGACAGCCAACTATGGCTACACCTTC. The encoded protein is CASSVGTANYGYTF.

This clone was recorded only once. This rearrangement joins TRBV2 to TRBJ2-3; a possible D gene is TRBD2 (6 bases). The V end was cut by 9 bases, the J end by 4 bases, with 14 bases between. Germline V lookup: CDR1 SNHLY, CDR2 FYNNEI. The CDR3 covers 13 residues. CDR3 protein: CARGTLWADTQYF. For the CDR3, the DNA is TGTGCCAGGGGGACTCTATGGGCAGATACGCAGTATTTT.

This clone has only a few counts. The chain is built from TRBV2 and TRBJ2-5, with TRBD2 as a possible D gene (6 bases). Trimming removed 7 bases from V and 4 bases from J, with 19 bases in between. The CDR3 is 15 amino acids. Per the germline V gene, CDR1 is SNHLY and CDR2 is FYNNEI. The CDR3 sequence is CASNRDSPLGETQYF. CDR3 nucleotide sequence: TGTGCCAGCAACCGGGACTCTCCTTTGGGAGAGACCCAGTACTTC. The full variable domain, with the rest looked up from reference TRBV2 and TRBJ2-5, is EPEVTQTPSHQVTQMGQEVILRCVPISNHLYFYWYRQILGQKVEFLVSFYNNEISEKSEIFDDQFSVERPDGSNFTLKIRSTKLEDSAMYFCASNRDSPLGETQYFGPGTRLLVL.

The chain is built from TRBV2 and TRBJ2-1; 9 bases are a match to TRBD1. Germline assignment: CDR1 SNHLY and CDR2 FYNNEI. The CDR3 has 14 residues. V shed 3 bases and J 7 bases; nucleotides not matched to a gene: 4. In nucleotides, the CDR3 is TGTGCCAGCAGTGAGGGAGGACAGGGGAATGAGCAGTTCTTC. It codes for CASSEGGQGNEQFF.

The DNA of the CDR3 is TGTGCCAGCAGCCAAGAAGCTCAGGGCGAGTACGAGCAGTACTTC. It is translated as CASSQEAQGEYEQYF. This rearrangement joins TRBV3-1 (or the pseudogene TRBV3-2) to TRBJ2-7; possible D gene TRBD1, 5 bases. The ends were cut back, 0 bases at V and 4 bases at J, with 13 bases in the middle. The length of the CDR3 is 15 residues. Germline-derived CDR1 and CDR2 are LGHDT and YNNKEL (reference sequence).